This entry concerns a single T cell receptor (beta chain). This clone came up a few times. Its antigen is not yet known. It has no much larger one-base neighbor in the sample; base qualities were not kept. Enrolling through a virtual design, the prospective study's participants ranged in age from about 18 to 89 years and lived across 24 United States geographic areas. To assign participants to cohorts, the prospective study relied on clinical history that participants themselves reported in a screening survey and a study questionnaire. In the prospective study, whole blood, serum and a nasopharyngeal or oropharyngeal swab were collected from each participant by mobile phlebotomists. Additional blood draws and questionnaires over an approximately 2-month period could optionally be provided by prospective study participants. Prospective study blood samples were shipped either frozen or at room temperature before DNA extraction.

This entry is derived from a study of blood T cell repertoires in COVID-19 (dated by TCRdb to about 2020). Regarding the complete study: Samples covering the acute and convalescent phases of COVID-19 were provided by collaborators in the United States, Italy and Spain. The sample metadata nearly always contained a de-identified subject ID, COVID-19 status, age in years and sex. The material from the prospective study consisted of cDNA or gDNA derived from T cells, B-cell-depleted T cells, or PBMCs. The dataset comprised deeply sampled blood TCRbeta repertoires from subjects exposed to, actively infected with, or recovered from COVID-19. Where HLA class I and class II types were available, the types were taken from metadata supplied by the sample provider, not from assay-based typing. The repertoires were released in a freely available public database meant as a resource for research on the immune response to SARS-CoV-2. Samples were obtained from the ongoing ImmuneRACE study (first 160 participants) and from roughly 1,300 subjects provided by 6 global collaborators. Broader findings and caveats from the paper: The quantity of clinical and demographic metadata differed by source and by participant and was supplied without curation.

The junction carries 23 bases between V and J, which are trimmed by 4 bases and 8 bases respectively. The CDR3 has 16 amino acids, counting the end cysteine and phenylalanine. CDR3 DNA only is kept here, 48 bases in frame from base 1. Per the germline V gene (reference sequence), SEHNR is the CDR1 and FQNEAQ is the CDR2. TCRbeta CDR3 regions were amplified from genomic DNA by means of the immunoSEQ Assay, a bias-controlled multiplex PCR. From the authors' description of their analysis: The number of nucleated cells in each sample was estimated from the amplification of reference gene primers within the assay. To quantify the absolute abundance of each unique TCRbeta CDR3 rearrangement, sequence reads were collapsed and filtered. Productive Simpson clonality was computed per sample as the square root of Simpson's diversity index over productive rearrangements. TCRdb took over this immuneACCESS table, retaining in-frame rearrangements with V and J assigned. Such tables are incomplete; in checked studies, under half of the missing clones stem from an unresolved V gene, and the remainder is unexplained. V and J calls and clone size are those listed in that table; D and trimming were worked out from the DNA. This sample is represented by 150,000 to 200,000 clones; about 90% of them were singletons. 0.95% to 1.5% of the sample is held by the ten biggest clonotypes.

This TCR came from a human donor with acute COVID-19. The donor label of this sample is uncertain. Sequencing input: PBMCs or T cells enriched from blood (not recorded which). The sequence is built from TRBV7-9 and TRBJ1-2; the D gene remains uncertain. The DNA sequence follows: TGTGCCAGCAGCTCAGTCCCCCTCGGGGAGGCCCCCGGCTACACCTTC. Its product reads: CASSSVPLGEAPGYTF. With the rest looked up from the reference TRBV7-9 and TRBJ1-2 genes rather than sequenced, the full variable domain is DTGVSQNPRHKITKRGQNVTFRCDPISEHNRLYWYRQTLGQGPEFLTYFQNEAQLEKSRLLSDRFSAERPKGSFSTLEIQRTEQGDSAMYLCASSSVPLGEAPGYTFGSGTRLTVV.